This T cell receptor (beta chain) was recovered during a study of blood T cell repertoires in COVID-19 (TCRdb year 2020). For the wider study: Samples covering the acute and convalescent phases of COVID-19 were provided by collaborators in the United States, Italy and Spain. The material from the prospective study consisted of cDNA or gDNA derived from T cells, B-cell-depleted T cells, or PBMCs. Subjects who had been exposed to COVID-19, were actively infected with it, or had recovered from it provided the deeply sampled blood TCRbeta repertoires that made up the dataset. The repertoires were released in a freely available public database meant as a resource for research on the immune response to SARS-CoV-2. Samples were obtained from the ongoing ImmuneRACE study (first 160 participants) and from over 1,000 subjects provided by 6 global collaborators. A de-identified subject ID, COVID-19 status, age in years and sex were almost always included in the sample metadata. Where available, HLA class I and class II types were obtained from metadata supplied by the sample provider rather than from assay-based typing.

A word on this clone: The clone's antigen remains unknown. No much larger clone exists at a distance of one base, and base qualities are not known.

Trimming takes 2 bases from V and 5 bases from J, and the germline ends sit 7 bases apart. The CDR3 has 13 amino acids, counting the end cysteine and phenylalanine. Only the CDR3 part of the read is kept: 39 bases, read in frame from the first base. CDR1 MNHNS and CDR2 SASEGT are derived from the germline V gene. The full study reports these points: The quantity of clinical and demographic metadata differed by source and by participant and was supplied without curation.

Collaborating institutions collected whole blood in K2EDTA tubes following their own protocols. For TCRbeta analysis, collaborators shipped samples as frozen whole blood, isolated PBMCs, or DNA extracted from either of those sample types. The immunoSEQ Assay, a bias-controlled multiplex PCR, was used to amplify TCRbeta CDR3 regions from genomic DNA. The original pipeline was this. The number of nucleated cells in each sample was estimated by amplification of reference gene primers within the assay. To quantify the absolute abundance of each unique TCRbeta CDR3 rearrangement, sequence reads were collapsed and filtered. For each sample, productive Simpson clonality was calculated as the square root of Simpson's diversity index across productive rearrangements. TCRdb stores this immuneACCESS table with in-frame sequences only. Part of the clones is absent; in the studies checked, under half of the shortfall reflects unresolved V genes, and no reason is known for the rest. The DNA was the basis for D and trimming; V, J and clone size are from that table. In this sample the table shows 350,000 to 450,000 clones, 85% of which occur a single time. The top ten constitute approximately 3.7% of the sample.

This chain joins TRBV6-1 to TRBJ1-5, with TRBD1 perhaps the D gene, on 6 matching bases. This receptor was taken from a woman aged 18-35 years with acute or convalescent COVID-19. Sequencing was carried out using peripheral blood. The nucleotides are TGTGCCAGCAGTGAAACAGGGTATCAGCCCCAGCATTTT. This codes for CASSETGYQPQHF.